Presented here are 14 T cell receptor beta chains from one specimen sequenced in a study of T cells in Graves' hyperthyroidism and ophthalmopathy. TCR beta CDR3 regions were amplified from RNA. The HTBI primer set served for first-round RT-PCR of the TCR CDR3. TCRdb passed the multiplex PCR reads through MiXCR, listing each CDR3 protein once. In the table there are under 350,000 distinct CDR3 sequences, about 18% of which are singletons. Sequencing input: blood. The source of these receptors is a woman in her sixties with Graves' ophthalmopathy.

In this sample, this clonotype turned up many times. This chain joins TRBV28 and TRBJ1-2; D is possibly TRBD1 (6 bases). The germline CDR1 and CDR2 sequences are MDHEN and SYDVKM. V dropped 7 bases and J dropped 3 bases, with 15 bases sitting between them. This CDR3 is 14 amino acids long. The DNA of the CDR3 is TGTGCCAGCACGCGGGGGGGGCTAGACTATGGCTACACCTTC. Translating it yields CASTRGGLDYGYTF.

On this clonotype itself: This may stem from a read error, because a much larger clone lies one nucleotide away. The chain recombines TRBV6-1 with TRBJ1-2; D call uncertain. The CDR3 extends over 12 amino acids. The germline V gene encodes CDR1 MNHNS and CDR2 SASEGT. Trimming took 5 bases from V and 10 from J, leaving 14 bases between them. CDR3 sequence reads: CASSLKGGDYTF. The CDR3 DNA is TGTGCCAGCAGTTTGAAGGGTGGTGACTACACCTTC.

This clonotype was counted between two and nine times. The J gene is TRBJ2-7, the V gene TRBV19, with 12 bases that match TRBD2. V gave up 4 bases and J gave up 1 base; unmatched junction bases: 5. This CDR3 is built from 16 residues. Germline-derived CDR1 and CDR2 are LNHDA and SQIVND (reference sequence). CDR3 nucleotides: TGTGCCAGTAGTACCCGGACTAGCGGGATATCCTACGAGCAGTACTTC. It specifies CASSTRTSGISYEQYF.

This clonotype was found many times. The genes are TRBV7-8 and TRBJ1-1, with no clear D. Per the germline V gene, CDR1 is SGHVS and CDR2 is FQNEAQ. The CDR3 is made up of 13 amino acids. Trimming removed 5 bases at V and 3 bases at J, with 10 bases between. Written as DNA, the CDR3 is TGTGCCAGCAGCCCGCGGGTCGACACTGAAGCTTTCTTT. It translates to CASSPRVDTEAFF.

About this clonotype: Just one base apart from a much larger clone, this may be a read error. CDR3 in DNA: TGTGCCAGCAGCGAAAGTAGCACCTACTACGAGCAGTACTTC. It specifies CASSESSTYYEQYF. The chain combines TRBV3-1 with TRBJ2-7; D remains ambiguous. Per germline, CDR1 LGHDT and CDR2 YNNKEL (reference sequence). V lost 5 bases and J lost 3, with 14 bases in between. There are 14 residues in the CDR3.

This clonotype showed up many times. CDR3 DNA: TGCAGCGGGAGGAGGACAAGATCCACTGAAGCTTTCTTT. Translation: CSGRRTRSTEAFF. The chain joins TRBV29-1 to TRBJ1-1; D might be TRBD1 (5 bases). Trimming took 7 bases from V and 4 from J, leaving 16 bases between them. The CDR3 spans 13 residues. Germline V gene lookup returns CDR1 SQVTM and CDR2 ANQGSEA. The full variable domain, its missing parts supplied by reference TRBV29-1 and TRBJ1-1, is SAVISQKPSRDICQRGTSLTIQCQVDSQVTMMFWYRQQPGQSLTLIATANQGSEATYESGFVIDKFPISRPNLTFSTLTVSNMSPEDSSIYLCSGRRTRSTEAFFGQGTRLTVV.

This clonotype was found a few times. CDR3 in amino acids: CSAEVGRDLYGYTF. In DNA form, the CDR3 reads TGCAGTGCTGAGGTAGGCCGGGACCTATATGGCTACACCTTC. The chain couples TRBV20-1 to TRBJ1-2, with D possibly matching TRBD1 (5 bases). There are 14 residues in the CDR3. Between the trimmed V and J ends, which lost 5 bases and 5 bases, there was a span of 18 bases. CDR1 and CDR2 (germline): DFQATT, SNEGSKA (reference sequence).

This clonotype has a count of ten or more. The chain is built from TRBV27 and TRBJ1-2; 9 bases match TRBD1. The germline CDR1 and CDR2 sequences are MNHEY and SMNVEV (reference sequence). The V segment lost 4 bases and the J segment 1 base; nucleotides outside the gene matches: 7. The CDR3 runs 16 residues. This CDR3 reads CASSYKPGQGNYGYTF. CDR3 DNA sequence: TGTGCCAGCAGTTACAAGCCGGGACAGGGTAACTATGGCTACACCTTC.

This clonotype was detected ten times or more. The chain employs TRBV20-1 and TRBJ2-7, with D unresolved. CDR1 and CDR2 (germline): DFQATT, SNEGSKA (reference sequence). The CDR3 consists of 16 residues. V was clipped by 3 bases and J by 6 bases, with 24 bases between them. CDR3 sequence: CSASTWVQALTAEQYF. The CDR3 region has the DNA TGCAGTGCTAGTACCTGGGTCCAGGCGCTCACTGCCGAGCAGTACTTC.

The rearrangement joins TRBV18 to TRBJ1-5; 7 bases line up with TRBD1. The CDR3 covers 14 residues. V shed 2 bases, J shed 6 bases, and the junction held 4 bases outside the gene matches. CDR1 and CDR2 (germline): KGHSH, LQKENI. CDR3 sequence: CASSPGQEGQPQHF. The CDR3, as DNA: TGTGCCAGCTCACCAGGACAGGAGGGTCAGCCCCAGCATTTT.

This rearrangement joins TRBV20-1 to TRBJ2-7, with a weak D call TRBD1 (5 bases). The CDR3 is made up of 14 amino acids. Looked up from germline, CDR1 is DFQATT and CDR2 is SNEGSKA (reference sequence). Trimming shortened V by 2 bases and J by 0 bases, and 11 bases separated the two germline ends. CDR3 loop: CSARPLTDSYEQYF. CDR3 DNA: TGCAGTGCTAGACCTTTGACAGACTCCTACGAGCAGTACTTC.

This clonotype appeared many times. The rearrangement uses TRBV7-2 and TRBJ1-2; no reliable D call. CDR3 size: 14 residues. V was clipped by 1 base and J by 3 bases, with 9 bases between them. The V gene's germline CDR1 is SGHTA and CDR2 FQGNSA. CDR3 sequence: CASSLVAADYGYTF. The DNA for the CDR3 is TGTGCCAGCAGCTTAGTGGCAGCGGACTATGGCTACACCTTC.

This clonotype was recorded many times. V and J are TRBV18 and TRBJ2-1; possibly TRBD2 for D (6 bases). CDR3 length equals 15 residues. V was shortened by 0 bases and J by 8 bases, with 14 bases between the two germline ends. From germline, CDR1 is KGHSH and CDR2 LQKENI. CDR3 in amino acids: CASSPPSRREDEQFF. DNA for the CDR3: TGTGCCAGCTCACCACCATCGCGCAGGGAGGATGAGCAGTTCTTC.

The chain has TRBV7-9 and TRBJ2-7; 11 bases map to TRBD1. The V gene end was trimmed by 5 bases and the J gene end by 3 bases; junction bases not matched to a gene: 6. From germline, CDR1 is SEHNR and CDR2 FQNEAQ (reference sequence). The CDR3 is 15 amino acids. CDR3 nucleotides: TGTGCCAGCAGCCCACTGGGACAGGGGGTCTACGAGCAGTACTTC. Amino acids: CASSPLGQGVYEQYF.